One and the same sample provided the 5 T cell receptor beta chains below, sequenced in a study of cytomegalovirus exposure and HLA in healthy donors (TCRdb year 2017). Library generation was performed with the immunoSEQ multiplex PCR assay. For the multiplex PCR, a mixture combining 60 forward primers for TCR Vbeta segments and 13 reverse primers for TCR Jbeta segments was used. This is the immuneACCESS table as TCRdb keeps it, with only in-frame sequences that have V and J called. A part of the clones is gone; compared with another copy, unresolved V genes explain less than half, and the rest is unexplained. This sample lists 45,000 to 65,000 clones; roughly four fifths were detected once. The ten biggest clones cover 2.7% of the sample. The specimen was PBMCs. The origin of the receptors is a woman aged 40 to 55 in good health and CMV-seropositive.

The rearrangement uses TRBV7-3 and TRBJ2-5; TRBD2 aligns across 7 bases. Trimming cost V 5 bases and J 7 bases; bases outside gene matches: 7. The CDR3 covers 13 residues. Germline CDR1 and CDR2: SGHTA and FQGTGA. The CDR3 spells CASSPDPGGTQYF. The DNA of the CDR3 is TGTGCCAGCAGCCCCGACCCGGGGGGGACCCAGTACTTC.

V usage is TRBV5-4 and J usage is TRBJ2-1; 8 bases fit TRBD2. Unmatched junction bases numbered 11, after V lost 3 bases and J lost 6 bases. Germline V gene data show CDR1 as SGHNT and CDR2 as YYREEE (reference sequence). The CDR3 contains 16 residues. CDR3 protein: CASSSGISGGGNEQFF. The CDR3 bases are TGTGCCAGCAGCTCTGGCATCAGCGGGGGAGGCAATGAGCAGTTCTTC. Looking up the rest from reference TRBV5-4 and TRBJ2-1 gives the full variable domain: ETGVTQSPTHLIKTRGQQVTLRCSSQSGHNTVSWYQQALGQGPQFIFQYYREEENGRGNFPPRFSGLQFPNYSSELNVNALELDDSALYLCASSSGISGGGNEQFFGPGTRLTVL.

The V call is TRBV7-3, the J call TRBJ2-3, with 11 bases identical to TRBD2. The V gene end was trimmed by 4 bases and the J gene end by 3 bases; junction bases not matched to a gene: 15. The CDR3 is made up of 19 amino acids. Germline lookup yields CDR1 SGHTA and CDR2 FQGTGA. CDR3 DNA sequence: TGTGCCAGCAGCTATAAGATCACTAGCGGGAGTTTCTGGACAGATACGCAGTATTTT. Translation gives CASSYKITSGSFWTDTQYF.

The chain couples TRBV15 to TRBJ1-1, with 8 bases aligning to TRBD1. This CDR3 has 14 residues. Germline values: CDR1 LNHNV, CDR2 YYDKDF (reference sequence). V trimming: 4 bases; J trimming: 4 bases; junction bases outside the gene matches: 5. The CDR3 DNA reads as TGTGCCACCAGCAAGGACAGGGTCGGCACTGAAGCTTTCTTT. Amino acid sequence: CATSKDRVGTEAFF.

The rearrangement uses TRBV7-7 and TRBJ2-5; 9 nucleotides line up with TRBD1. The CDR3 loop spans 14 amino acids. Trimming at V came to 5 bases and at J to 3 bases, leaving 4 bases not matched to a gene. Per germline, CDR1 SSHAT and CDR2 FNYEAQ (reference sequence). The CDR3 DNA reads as TGTGCCAGCAGCCCAGACAGGGGGGAAGAGACCCAGTACTTC. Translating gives CASSPDRGEETQYF. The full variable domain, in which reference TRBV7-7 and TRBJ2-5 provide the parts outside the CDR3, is GAGVSQSPRYKVTKRGQDVTLRCDPISSHATLYWYQQALGQGPEFLTYFNYEAQPDKSGLPSDRFSAERPEGSISTLTIQRTEQRDSAMYRCASSPDRGEETQYFGPGTRLLVL.